This T cell receptor beta chain comes out of a study of metastatic and nonmetastatic thyroid tumors. Germline loops: CDR1 MGHRA, CDR2 YSYEKL. The CDR3 spans 15 residues. V was clipped by 4 bases and J by 2 bases, with 14 bases between them. Using MiXCR, TCRdb reanalyzed the PCR reads. In the table there are around 42,000 clones, roughly an eighth of which are singletons. This clone appeared many times. Its antigen remains unknown. Findings and caveats of the study: It was reportedly found that TCR beta diversity was significantly higher in malignant thyroid tumors than in benign nodules, a difference seen in both blood and tumor samples.

Thyroid surgery was preceded by no treatment in any patient. The sequencing input was blood. V gene TRBV4-1 combines with J gene TRBJ2-5; no clear D. The source of this sequence is a male donor with papillary thyroid cancer or a benign thyroid nodule (not recorded which). Some clones in this sample may be carry-over from other donors' samples. CDR3 residues: CASSRDGRIQETQYF. Here the CDR3 DNA reads TGCGCCAGCAGCCGCGACGGACGCATTCAAGAGACCCAGTACTTC.